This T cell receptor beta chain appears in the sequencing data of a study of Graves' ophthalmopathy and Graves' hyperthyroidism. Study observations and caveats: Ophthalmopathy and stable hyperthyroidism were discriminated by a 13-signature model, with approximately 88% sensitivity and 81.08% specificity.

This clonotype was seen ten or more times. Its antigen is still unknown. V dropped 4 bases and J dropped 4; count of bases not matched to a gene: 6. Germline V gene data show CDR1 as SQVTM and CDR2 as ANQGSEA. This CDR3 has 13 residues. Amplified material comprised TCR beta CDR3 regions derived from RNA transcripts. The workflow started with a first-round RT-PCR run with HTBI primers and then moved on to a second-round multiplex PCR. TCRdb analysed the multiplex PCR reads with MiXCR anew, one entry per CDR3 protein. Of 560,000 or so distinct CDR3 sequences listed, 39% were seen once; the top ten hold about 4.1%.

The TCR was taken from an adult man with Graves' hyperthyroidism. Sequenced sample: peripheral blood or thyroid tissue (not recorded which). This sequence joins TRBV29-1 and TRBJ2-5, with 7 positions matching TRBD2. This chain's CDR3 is CSVGEAGVETQYF. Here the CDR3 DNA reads TGCAGCGTTGGAGAGGCGGGGGTAGAGACCCAGTACTTC. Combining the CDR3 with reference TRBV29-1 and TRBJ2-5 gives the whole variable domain SAVISQKPSRDICQRGTSLTIQCQVDSQVTMMFWYRQQPGQSLTLIATANQGSEATYESGFVIDKFPISRPNLTFSTLTVSNMSPEDSSIYLCSVGEAGVETQYFGPGTRLLVL.